Shown below are 6 T cell receptor beta chains from a single sample sequenced in a study of tumor-infiltrating lymphocytes in primary liver carcinoma. Starting from 450 to 500 ng of total RNA, TCR beta cDNA was produced with a primer in the constant region. Each TCR beta library was derived from three nested multiplex PCR rounds that employed slightly modified ARM-PCR. It was with TRBV1-TRBV30 forward primers and a C-beta reverse primer that the first two PCR rounds were run, at about 10 cycles each. MiXCR was run by TCRdb on the multiplex PCR reads, yielding one entry per CDR3 protein. The table has some 110,000 distinct CDR3 sequences, 55% to 75% seen once; the top ten hold 8.4%. Both RNA and DNA were isolated together from about 19-30 mg of bulk tissue that had not been sorted. The sample consisted of liver tumor tissue from sampling region 3. Subset indicated: tumor region T3, left-lateral pole. The receptors were sampled from a woman aged 60-70 years with primary liver carcinoma and hepatitis B virus infection.

As regards this clonotype: A much larger clonotype is one base distant, so this may be a read error. The V call is TRBV28, the J call TRBJ1-2, with TRBD1 identical over 12 bases. This CDR3 is 17 amino acids long. Germline V gives CDR1 MDHEN, CDR2 SYDVKM. CDR3: CAGRVLNPGQGAGGYTF. The CDR3 bases are TGTGCCGGCAGAGTCTTAAATCCGGGACAGGGGGCGGGAGGCTACACCTTC.

As to this clonotype: With a much larger clone just one base away, this may be a read error. This sequence joins TRBV6-2 or TRBV6-3 and TRBJ2-5; D remains ambiguous. The CDR3 runs to 13 residues. The V end lost 7 bases, the J end lost 2 bases, and 11 bases lay between the germline ends. Germline assignment: CDR1 MNHEY and CDR2 SVGEGT. This CDR3 is CASTIHGQETQYF. As DNA, the CDR3 is TGTGCCAGCACCATCCACGGACAAGAGACCCAGTACTTC.

This clonotype was counted ten times or more. This sequence joins TRBV5-1 and TRBJ2-1; D uncertain. From germline, CDR1 is SGHRS and CDR2 YFSETQ. Trimming pared 3 bases from V and 6 bases from J, leaving 13 bases between. The CDR3 sequence is 14 residues long. This chain's CDR3 is CASSSLVGGNEQFF. CDR3 in DNA: TGCGCCAGCAGCTCCCTAGTAGGCGGCAATGAGCAGTTCTTC.

Comment on this clonotype: This clone may be a read error of a much larger clone one base away. V usage is TRBV5-4 and J usage is TRBJ2-1, with D hard to call. The CDR3 totals 15 residues. Trimming removed 2 bases at V and 4 bases at J, with 13 bases between. The germline V gene has CDR1 SGHNT and CDR2 YYREEE (reference sequence). The CDR3 DNA follows: TGTGCCAGCAGCTTTGGCGGCAACCTATACAATGAGCAGTTCTTC. Translation: CASSFGGNLYNEQFF.

Details on this clonotype: Germline is not matched at one junction end, which may reflect a read error. The V gene is TRBV11-2, the J gene TRBJ2-7; 8 bases are shared with TRBD2. The CDR3 length is 15 residues. Per the germline V gene, CDR1 is SGHAT and CDR2 is FQNNGV. The CDR3 region is CGSSETGTRLYEQYF. The CDR3, as DNA: TGTGGCAGCAGCGAGACCGGGACTAGACTTTACGAGCAGTACTTC. The whole variable domain, remainder taken from reference TRBV11-2 and TRBJ2-7, is EAGVAQSPRYKIIEKRQSVAFWCNPISGHATLYWYQQILGQGPKLLIQFQNNGVVDDSQLPKDRFSAERLKGVDSTLKIQPAKLEDSAVYLCGSSETGTRLYEQYFGPGTRLTVT.

This clonotype was observed at least ten times. This chain uses TRBV12-3 or TRBV12-4 with TRBJ1-5; no clear D. With 5 bases removed from V and 5 bases from J, the gap between germline ends came to 16 bases. This CDR3 spans 15 amino acids. The CDR3 region is CASSPTTSSDQPQHF. The CDR3 nucleotides read TGTGCCAGCAGTCCGACAACGAGCTCCGATCAGCCCCAGCATTTT.